Each of the 3 T cell receptor beta chains below was sequenced from the same sample in a study of T cell responses to AZD1222 COVID-19 vaccine. Repertoires were generated with immunoSEQ multiplex PCR, while TCRdb's copy carries only in-frame clones and drops some. This table has about 110,000 clones, around 92% appearing once. This material consisted of peripheral blood, taken 28 days after the second AZD1222 dose. These receptors all stem from an adult who received the AZD1222 COVID-19 vaccine.

CDR3 residues: CASSYLDRGDGYTF. CDR3 in DNA: TGTGCCAGCAGTTACCTAGACAGGGGGGACGGCTACACCTTC. The rearrangement joins TRBV6-5 to TRBJ1-2; 9 bases match TRBD1. V lost 2 bases to trimming and J lost 8 bases; unmatched junction nucleotides: 6. CDR1 is MNHEY and CDR2 is SVGAGI in the germline V gene. The CDR3 is 14 amino acids.

V is TRBV5-1 and J is TRBJ2-1, with TRBD1 as a possible D gene (6 bases). Germline assignment: CDR1 SGHRS and CDR2 YFSETQ. V dropped 4 bases and J dropped 2 bases, with 13 bases sitting between them. The CDR3 sequence is 15 residues long. This chain's CDR3 is CASSGGAGAYNEQFF. In DNA, the CDR3 is TGCGCCAGCAGCGGGGGCGCAGGGGCCTACAATGAGCAGTTCTTC.

On this clone itself: In the same sample, other DNA sequences code for this CDR3. The rearrangement links TRBV7-2 to TRBJ2-1; 12 nucleotides match TRBD2. Germline-derived CDR1 and CDR2 are SGHTA and FQGNSA. V was clipped by 5 bases and J by 5 bases; unmatched bases: 4. This CDR3 comprises 15 residues. The CDR3: CASSPGLAGNNEQFF. CDR3 in DNA: TGTGCCAGCAGCCCCGGACTAGCGGGAAACAATGAGCAGTTCTTC.